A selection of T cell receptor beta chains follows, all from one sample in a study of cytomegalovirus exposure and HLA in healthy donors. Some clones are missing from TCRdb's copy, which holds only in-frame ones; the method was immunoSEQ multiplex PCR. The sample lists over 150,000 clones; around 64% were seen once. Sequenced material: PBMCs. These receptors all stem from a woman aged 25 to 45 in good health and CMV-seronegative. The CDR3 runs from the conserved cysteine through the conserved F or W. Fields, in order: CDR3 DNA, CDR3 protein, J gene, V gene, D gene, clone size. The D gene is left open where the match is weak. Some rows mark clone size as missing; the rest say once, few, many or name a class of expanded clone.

DNA: TGTGCCAGCAGTGAAGCGCTTGCAGGGGTCAATCAGCCCCAGCATTTT; CDR3: CASSEALAGVNQPQHF; J: TRBJ1-5; V: TRBV6-1; D: -; size: -
DNA: TGTGCCAGTAGTACCACACAGGGCTACGAGCAGTACTTC; CDR3: CASSTTQGYEQYF; J: TRBJ2-7; V: TRBV19; D: -; size: -
DNA: TGTGCCAGCAGTACAGGACAGGGGACAAGAAACACCATATATTTT; CDR3: CASSTGQGTRNTIYF; J: TRBJ1-3; V: TRBV28; D: TRBD1; size: few
DNA: TGTGCCAGCAGCCCCAGGGGAACCGAAGCTTTCTTT; CDR3: CASSPRGTEAFF; J: TRBJ1-1; V: TRBV7-8; D: -; size: few
DNA: TGTGCCAGCAGTGTGACAGATGAGCAGTTCTTC; CDR3: CASSVTDEQFF; J: TRBJ2-1; V: TRBV9; D: -; size: -
DNA: TGTGCCAGCAGGTGGGGGGGGTCGATTAATGAAAAACTGTTTTTT; CDR3: CASRWGGSINEKLFF; J: TRBJ1-4; V: TRBV28; D: -; size: once
DNA: TGTGCCAGCAGGATGACAGGGGTACCCTATGGCTACACCTTC; CDR3: CASRMTGVPYGYTF; J: TRBJ1-2; V: TRBV27; D: TRBD1; size: -
DNA: TGTGCCACCCAGGGAGGGGCTAACTATGGCTACACCTTC; CDR3: CATQGGANYGYTF; J: TRBJ1-2; V: TRBV5-4; D: -; size: -
DNA: TGTGCCAGCAGCTCTGGGGACAGGGCTAATGAAAAACTGTTTTTT; CDR3: CASSSGDRANEKLFF; J: TRBJ1-4; V: TRBV5-6; D: TRBD1; size: -
DNA: TGTGCCAGTAGTATTGTGGGGGCCCAAGAGACCCAGTACTTC; CDR3: CASSIVGAQETQYF; J: TRBJ2-5; V: TRBV19; D: -; size: -
DNA: TGCGCCAGCAGCTTGAGTTCTGGATCAGGTTACACCGGGGAGCTGTTTTTT; CDR3: CASSLSSGSGYTGELFF; J: TRBJ2-2; V: TRBV5-1; D: -; size: -
DNA: TGTGCCAGCAGCTTACCGACCGAGACAGTCTACGAGCAGTACTTC; CDR3: CASSLPTETVYEQYF; J: TRBJ2-7; V: TRBV7-9; D: -; size: -
DNA: TGTGCCAGCAGCCAGGAACAGGGCGAAAAACTGTTTTTT; CDR3: CASSQEQGEKLFF; J: TRBJ1-4; V: TRBV7-7; D: -; size: -
DNA: TGCAGCGTCCTCAGATTGGGGGCGAGTGGGACCCAGTACTTC; CDR3: CSVLRLGASGTQYF; J: TRBJ2-5; V: TRBV29-1; D: -; size: -
DNA: TGCGCCAGCAGCCCAGGGGGCGGAACCGGGGAGCTGTTTTTT; CDR3: CASSPGGGTGELFF; J: TRBJ2-2; V: TRBV4-3; D: TRBD1; size: -
DNA: TGTGCCAGCAGCTTAGCGTCCGCGTCTGGTCCCCAGCATTTT; CDR3: CASSLASASGPQHF; J: TRBJ1-5; V: TRBV7-2; D: -; size: few
DNA: TGTGCCAGCAGTTTTGTTAGGGGGCGAGGTCAAGAGACCCAGTACTTC; CDR3: CASSFVRGRGQETQYF; J: TRBJ2-5; V: TRBV28; D: TRBD1; size: few
DNA: TGTGCCAGCAGCCGACTCGGTTCGGGTAACTATGGCTACACCTTC; CDR3: CASSRLGSGNYGYTF; J: TRBJ1-2; V: TRBV7-2; D: -; size: -
DNA: TGTGCCACCAGCAGGCCAGACAGGAACTACGAGCAGTACTTC; CDR3: CATSRPDRNYEQYF; J: TRBJ2-7; V: TRBV15; D: -; size: -
DNA: TGTGCCAGCTCATCTGGACAGGGCTACGAGCAGTACTTC; CDR3: CASSSGQGYEQYF; J: TRBJ2-7; V: TRBV18; D: TRBD1; size: -
DNA: TGTGCCAGCAGTGTTGACAGGGGATATCAGCCCCAGCATTTT; CDR3: CASSVDRGYQPQHF; J: TRBJ1-5; V: TRBV27; D: TRBD1; size: -
DNA: TGTGCCAGTAGTACAAGCCAGGCTAACAATCAGCCCCAGCATTTT; CDR3: CASSTSQANNQPQHF; J: TRBJ1-5; V: TRBV19; D: -; size: -
DNA: TGTGCCAGCAGCTTGGAGTTGGGGAGTCGCTCCGGCTACACCTTC; CDR3: CASSLELGSRSGYTF; J: TRBJ1-2; V: TRBV5-4; D: -; size: -
DNA: TGCGCCAGCAGCGCGGGCCCAAGCACAGATACGCAGTATTTT; CDR3: CASSAGPSTDTQYF; J: TRBJ2-3; V: TRBV5-1; D: -; size: -
DNA: TGTGCCAGTAGTATTCTAGGGGGCTGGGAGACCCAGTACTTC; CDR3: CASSILGGWETQYF; J: TRBJ2-5; V: TRBV19; D: TRBD1; size: -
DNA: TGTGCCACCCCGGGAGATAGCAATCAGCCCCAGCATTTT; CDR3: CATPGDSNQPQHF; J: TRBJ1-5; V: TRBV28; D: -; size: -
DNA: TGTGCCAGTAGTGGACAGGGGACACAATCACCCCTCCACTTT; CDR3: CASSGQGTQSPLHF; J: TRBJ1-6; V: TRBV19; D: TRBD1; size: -
DNA: TGTGCCAGCAGCTCTGGACTCGTGAACACCGGGGAGCTGTTTTTT; CDR3: CASSSGLVNTGELFF; J: TRBJ2-2; V: TRBV9; D: -; size: -
DNA: TGTGCCAGCAGCTTAAGACTCTTACCCCGGGACAAAGAGACCCAGTACTTC; CDR3: CASSLRLLPRDKETQYF; J: TRBJ2-5; V: TRBV7-2; D: -; size: -
DNA: TGTGCCAGCAGTTTAGTTAGCGGGGGGGCGGATGAGCAGTTCTTC; CDR3: CASSLVSGGADEQFF; J: TRBJ2-1; V: TRBV27; D: TRBD2; size: few
DNA: TGTGCCAGCAGACAGACAGGGGATGGGTCCTACGAGCAGTACTTC; CDR3: CASRQTGDGSYEQYF; J: TRBJ2-7; V: TRBV7-2; D: TRBD1; size: few
DNA: TGTGCCACGAAGTTGGGGCAAAACACCGGGGAGCTGTTTTTT; CDR3: CATKLGQNTGELFF; J: TRBJ2-2; V: TRBV19; D: -; size: -
DNA: TGTGCCAGCAGCGCCGGGGTCGCCACTGAAGCTTTCTTT; CDR3: CASSAGVATEAFF; J: TRBJ1-1; V: TRBV27; D: -; size: -